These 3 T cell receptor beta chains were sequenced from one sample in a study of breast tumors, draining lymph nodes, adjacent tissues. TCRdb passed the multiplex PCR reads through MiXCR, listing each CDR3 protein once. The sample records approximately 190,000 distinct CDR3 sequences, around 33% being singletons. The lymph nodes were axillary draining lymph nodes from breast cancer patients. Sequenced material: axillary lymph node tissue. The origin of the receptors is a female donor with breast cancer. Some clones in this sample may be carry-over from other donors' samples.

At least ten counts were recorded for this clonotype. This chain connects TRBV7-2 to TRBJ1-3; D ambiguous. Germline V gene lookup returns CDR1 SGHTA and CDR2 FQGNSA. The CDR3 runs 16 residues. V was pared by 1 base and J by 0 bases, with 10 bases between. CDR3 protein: CASSLGEGNSGNTIYF. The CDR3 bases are TGTGCCAGCAGCTTAGGGGAGGGTAACTCTGGAAACACCATATATTTT. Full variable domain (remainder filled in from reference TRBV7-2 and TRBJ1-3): GAGVSQSPSNKVTEKGKDVELRCDPISGHTALYWYRQSLGQGLEFLIYFQGNSAPDKSGLPSDRFSAERTGGSVSTLTIQRTQQEDSAVYLCASSLGEGNSGNTIYFGEGSWLTVV.

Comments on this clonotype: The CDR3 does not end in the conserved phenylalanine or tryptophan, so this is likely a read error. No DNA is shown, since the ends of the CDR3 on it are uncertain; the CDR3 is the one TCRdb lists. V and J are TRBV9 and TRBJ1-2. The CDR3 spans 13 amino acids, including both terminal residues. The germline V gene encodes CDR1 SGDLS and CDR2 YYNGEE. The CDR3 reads CASSVDRAQGNTS.

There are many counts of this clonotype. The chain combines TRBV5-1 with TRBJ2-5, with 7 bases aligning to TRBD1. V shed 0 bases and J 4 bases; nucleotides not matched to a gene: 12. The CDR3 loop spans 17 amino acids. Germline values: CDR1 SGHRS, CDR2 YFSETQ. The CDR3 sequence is CASSLDGGGGQTETQYF. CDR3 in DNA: TGCGCCAGCAGCTTGGATGGTGGTGGGGGACAGACAGAGACCCAGTACTTC.